Listed here are 4 T cell receptor beta chains from one sample, sequenced in a study of beta chain features in type 1 diabetes. Of the isolated RNA, all was reverse transcribed, and so the sequenced material was expressed TCRB transcripts. Sequenced by immunoSEQ multiplex PCR; TCRdb stores in-frame clones only, minus some. The sample lists about 470,000 clones, around 28% occurring once. The source material was naive CD4+ T cells from blood. The receptors come from a man younger than 30 in good health.

This clone was found a few times. The sample holds other DNA sequences that translate to the same CDR3. The rearrangement links TRBV29-1 to TRBJ2-3; no firm D call. The ends were cut back, 7 bases at V and 4 bases at J, with 15 bases in the middle. The CDR3 extends over 13 amino acids. Germline V gene lookup returns CDR1 SQVTM and CDR2 ANQGSEA. In DNA, the CDR3 is TGCAGCGCACGACACGGGCTCCCAGATACGCAGTATTTT. Its protein product is CSARHGLPDTQYF.

The V and J genes are TRBV15 and TRBJ1-1; 7 bases are shared with TRBD1. This CDR3 has 14 amino acids. Germline CDR1 and CDR2: LNHNV and YYDKDF (reference sequence). V lost 1 base to trimming and J lost 2 bases; unmatched junction nucleotides: 1. CDR3 protein: CATSRGDSNTEAFF. The CDR3 DNA follows: TGTGCCACCAGCAGAGGGGACAGTAACACTGAAGCTTTCTTT.

Only a few counts were recorded for this clone. This sample also contains other DNA sequences that code for the same CDR3. The rearrangement joins TRBV30 to TRBJ1-5, with unresolved D. CDR3 length: 13 amino acids. V was cut by 0 bases and J by 0 bases, with 3 bases left in between. The germline CDR1 and CDR2 sequences are GTSNPN and SVGIG (reference sequence). CDR3 nucleotide sequence: TGTGCCTGGAGTGTCGATAGCAATCAGCCCCAGCATTTT. It specifies CAWSVDSNQPQHF.

The chain combines TRBV7-9 with TRBJ1-2; possible D gene TRBD1, 6 bases. CDR1 is SEHNR and CDR2 is FQNEAQ in the germline V gene (reference sequence). With 8 bases removed from V and 1 base from J, the gap between germline ends came to 14 bases. This CDR3 region has 14 residues. CDR3 loop: CASVRDTVNYGYTF. CDR3 coding DNA: TGTGCCAGCGTAAGGGACACCGTTAACTATGGCTACACCTTC.